The clone carrying this T cell receptor beta chain was counted once. The antigen is undetermined. The entry originates in a study of T cell responses to AZD1222 COVID-19 vaccine. Points from the study as a whole: Of the AZD1222 recipients, only five to seven were seropositive at baseline.

Some clones are missing from TCRdb's copy, which holds only in-frame ones; the method was immunoSEQ multiplex PCR. The repertoire has 200,000 to 250,000 clones, roughly 94% of them found once; the top ten carry approximately 1.7%. Trimming removed 9 bases from V and 0 bases from J, with 17 bases in between. This CDR3 has 15 amino acids. Germline values: CDR1 SGHTS, CDR2 YDEGEE. The chain links TRBV5-8 to TRBJ2-3; the D call may be TRBD1 or TRBD2 (5 bases each). Sequenced material: peripheral blood, taken 28 days after the second dose of the MenACWY control vaccine. The TCR was taken from an adult who received the MenACWY meningococcal vaccine as a control. Here the CDR3 DNA reads TGTGCCACCTCTTCCTCCGGGGCTAGCACAGATACGCAGTATTTT. It yields the protein CATSSSGASTDTQYF.